The present T cell receptor (beta chain) was sequenced within a study of identical twins. Overall study results and limits: Modeled out-of-frame TCR alpha sharing in monozygotic twins fell below observed levels.

One entry per CDR3 protein results from TCRdb running MiXCR on the 5' RACE reads. Among approximately 470,000 distinct CDR3 sequences, more than 13% were seen once, and the ten largest hold around 0.52%. Healthy Caucasians supplied all donations. Turning to this clonotype: Its antigen is undetermined.

CDR3 length: 16 amino acids. V was pared by 4 bases and J by 2 bases, with 11 bases of the junction left unmatched. The germline V gene has CDR1 LGHNA and CDR2 YNFKEQ. In addition, the sample was reused for a study of yellow fever vaccine responses in identical twins.

The source is a woman under 30 in good health. The chain combines TRBV4-2 with TRBJ2-7; 7 bases agree with TRBD2. Sequencing was carried out using CD4+ T cells sorted from blood. The CDR3 DNA follows: TGTGCCAGCAGCCGGGGGGGAGGGCCTTCCCCCTACGAGCAGTACTTC. Translation: CASSRGGGPSPYEQYF.